These 28 T cell receptor beta chains came from one sample sequenced in a study of T cells in Graves' hyperthyroidism and ophthalmopathy (dated by TCRdb to about 2019). Library preparation employed multiplex PCR. This sample was sequenced with an Illumina HiSeq 2000. The TCR beta CDR3 regions were amplified from the RNA transcripts. A first-round RT-PCR of the TCR CDR3 used the HTBI primer set with the Qiagen OneStep RT-PCR kit. TCRdb cleaned the public reads at Q25 with fastp, built clones with MiXCR and kept in-frame beta chains. Every entry covers one CDR3 protein and lists the most common genes and DNA from its rows. The table for this sample lists roughly 260,000 distinct CDR3 sequences; 13% to 15% of them were counted only once. 13% of the sample goes to the ten largest clones. The sequenced material came from blood. The receptors shown here come from a woman aged 40 to 55 with Graves' hyperthyroidism that later progressed to Graves' ophthalmopathy.

This clonotype was seen a few times. In DNA form, the CDR3 reads TGTGCCAGCAGCTTCCCCCAGGGTTTCAACGAGCAGTACTTC. Translated, it gives CASSFPQGFNEQYF. The chain carries TRBV7-9 and TRBJ2-7; TRBD1 is a possible D gene (5 bases). Trimming removed 3 bases from V and 5 bases from J, with 14 bases in between. The germline CDR1 and CDR2 sequences are SEHNR and FQNEAQ (reference sequence). This CDR3 contains 14 residues.

There are many counts of this clonotype. The V gene is TRBV30, the J gene TRBJ2-1, with D perhaps matching TRBD1 or TRBD2 (5 bases each). This CDR3 contains 12 residues. Germline assignment: CDR1 GTSNPN and CDR2 SVGIG (reference sequence). The V end was cut by 2 bases, the J end by 8 bases, with 10 bases between. The CDR3 reads CAWSPLGDEQFF. Here the CDR3 DNA reads TGTGCCTGGAGTCCCTTGGGGGATGAGCAGTTCTTC.

V is TRBV7-9 and J is TRBJ2-2, with 8 bases aligning to TRBD1. V was clipped by 6 bases and J by 4 bases; unmatched bases: 4. From germline, CDR1 is SEHNR and CDR2 FQNEAQ (reference sequence). The CDR3 has 14 amino acids. CDR3: CASRWDRRTGELFF. For the CDR3, the DNA is TGTGCCAGCAGGTGGGACAGGCGCACCGGGGAGCTGTTTTTT.

This clonotype was counted ten times or more. The V call is TRBV29-1, the J call TRBJ1-1; TRBD1 might be the D (5 bases). The germline CDR1 and CDR2 sequences are SQVTM and ANQGSEA. V lost 4 bases and J 9 bases, leaving 12 bases between the germline ends. This CDR3 is 11 amino acids long. The CDR3 protein is CSVVRPGKAFF. The CDR3 region has the DNA TGCAGCGTTGTACGGCCAGGGAAAGCTTTCTTT.

The chain carries TRBV6-1 and TRBJ1-1; D not resolved. Germline V gene data show CDR1 as MNHNS and CDR2 as SASEGT. Trimming pared 1 base from V and 4 bases from J, leaving 10 bases between. The CDR3 has 14 residues. The CDR3, as DNA: TGTGCCAGCAGTGAAGGTTGGTCTCGCACTGAAGCTTTCTTT. Its protein is CASSEGWSRTEAFF.

The sample holds many counts of this clonotype. The V call is TRBV6-5, the J call TRBJ2-7; 12 bases agree with TRBD1. The CDR3 runs to 16 residues. Per germline, CDR1 MNHEY and CDR2 SVGAGI. The trim removed 0 bases at V and 5 bases at J, leaving 5 bases unmatched. The CDR3 region is CASSYSTGQGANEQYF. CDR3 sequence (DNA): TGTGCCAGCAGTTACTCAACGGGACAGGGGGCGAACGAGCAGTACTTC.

This clonotype was counted many times. V gene TRBV27 combines with J gene TRBJ1-6; TRBD1 matches 9 bases. V was pared by 2 bases and J by 14 bases, with 7 bases of the junction left unmatched. This CDR3 comprises 14 residues. Germline V CDR1 and CDR2: MNHEY, SMNVEV (reference sequence). CDR3 sequence reads: CASSLLGQGITLHF. The DNA for the CDR3 is TGTGCCAGCAGTTTACTTGGACAGGGGATCACCCTCCACTTT.

This clonotype was recorded at least ten times. The chain uses TRBV24-1 and TRBJ2-3; TRBD2 matches at 12 bases. Germline CDR1 KGHDR, CDR2 SFDVKD. The CDR3 loop spans 18 amino acids. J lost 3 bases, V lost 3 bases, and 9 bases had no gene match. CDR3 amino acids: CATSDLGKTSGSTDTQYF. The CDR3 bases are TGTGCCACCAGTGATCTGGGGAAGACTAGCGGGAGTACAGATACGCAGTATTTT.

This clonotype was observed at least ten times. The chain uses TRBV5-1 and TRBJ2-3, with a possible D match to TRBD2 (6 bases). The CDR3 has 16 amino acids. CDR1 and CDR2 (germline): SGHRS, YFSETQ. V gave up 3 bases and J gave up 5 bases, with 19 bases separating them. The CDR3 loop reads CASSSPTLGRRDTQYF. The CDR3 nucleotides are TGCGCCAGCAGCTCCCCTACGCTCGGGAGAAGAGATACGCAGTATTTT.

This clonotype was recorded at least ten times. V and J are TRBV6-1 and TRBJ2-5; D possibly uses TRBD1 or TRBD2 (5 bases each). The germline V gene encodes CDR1 MNHNS and CDR2 SASEGT. V was shortened by 5 bases and J by 7 bases, with 17 bases between the two germline ends. The CDR3 has 14 residues. The CDR3 here is CASSSPGPPSTQYF. In DNA, the CDR3 is TGTGCCAGCAGTTCTCCGGGACCCCCTTCGACCCAGTACTTC.

V is TRBV2 and J is TRBJ2-7; 10 nucleotides match TRBD1. V shed 6 bases, J shed 6 bases, and the junction held 11 bases outside the gene matches. CDR1 is SNHLY and CDR2 is FYNNEI in the germline V gene. The CDR3 is 15 amino acids. The CDR3 sequence: CASRQGQGRTLEQYF. The CDR3 DNA sequence: TGTGCCAGCAGGCAGGGACAGGGGAGAACTCTCGAGCAGTACTTC.

This clonotype appeared many times. The chain combines TRBV20-1 with TRBJ1-1; a possible D gene is TRBD1 (5 bases). V lost 4 bases and J lost 6, with 12 bases in between. Germline V gives CDR1 DFQATT, CDR2 SNEGSKA (reference sequence). CDR3 length equals 12 residues. This CDR3 is CSAIGGGAEAFF. CDR3 coding DNA: TGCAGTGCTATCGGGGGAGGCGCTGAAGCTTTCTTT.

This clonotype was seen at least ten times. V gene TRBV5-6 combines with J gene TRBJ2-7; the match to TRBD1 covers 9 bases. With 4 bases clipped from V and 5 bases from J, the junction kept 7 bases outside the gene matches. CDR3 length equals 14 residues. From germline, CDR1 is SGHDT and CDR2 YYEEEE. This CDR3 is CASSMTGQGNEQYF. CDR3 in DNA: TGTGCCAGCAGCATGACGGGACAGGGTAACGAGCAGTACTTC.

J is TRBJ2-1 and V is TRBV11-2, with 9 bases identical to TRBD2. The CDR3 is made up of 16 amino acids. CDR1 and CDR2 from the germline V gene are SGHAT and FQNNGV. V shed 5 bases and J 3 bases; nucleotides not matched to a gene: 8. CDR3 region: CASSPRSGSVYNEQFF. CDR3 coding DNA: TGTGCCAGCAGCCCCCGTAGCGGGAGCGTCTACAATGAGCAGTTCTTC.

Only a few counts were recorded for this clonotype. CDR3 nucleotides: TGTGCCAGCAGTGAAGCGCAAGGTATTCCATACAATGAGCAGTTCTTC. Residues: CASSEAQGIPYNEQFF. J is TRBJ2-1 and V is TRBV6-1; no definite D call. There are 16 residues in the CDR3. Trimming left V 0 bases short and J 4 bases short, with 13 bases between. The germline CDR1 and CDR2 sequences are MNHNS and SASEGT.

Ten or more counts support this clonotype. This chain uses TRBV19 with TRBJ1-5; D not resolved. The CDR3 runs 10 residues. Trimming removed 8 bases at V and 9 bases at J, with 8 bases between. The germline V gene has CDR1 LNHDA and CDR2 SQIVND (reference sequence). DNA for the CDR3: TGTGCCAGTGGGCGGGCGCCCCAGCATTTT. Protein: CASGRAPQHF.

This chain uses TRBV11-2 with TRBJ2-3; 10 positions match TRBD2. Looked up from germline, CDR1 is SGHAT and CDR2 is FQNNGV. V lost 3 bases, J lost 5 bases, and 11 bases stayed unmatched. The length of the CDR3 is 17 residues. CDR3 sequence reads: CASSFYPLAGTGDTQYF. In nucleotides, the CDR3 is TGTGCCAGCAGCTTTTATCCACTAGCGGGGACCGGAGATACGCAGTATTTT. Full variable domain (remainder filled in from reference TRBV11-2 and TRBJ2-3): EAGVAQSPRYKIIEKRQSVAFWCNPISGHATLYWYQQILGQGPKLLIQFQNNGVVDDSQLPKDRFSAERLKGVDSTLKIQPAKLEDSAVYLCASSFYPLAGTGDTQYFGPGTRLTVL.

This clonotype was counted many times. The chain employs TRBV19 and TRBJ1-5; D is possibly TRBD1 (5 bases). Germline values: CDR1 LNHDA, CDR2 SQIVND (reference sequence). The CDR3 contains 16 residues. Between the trimmed V and J ends, which lost 3 bases and 2 bases, there was a span of 14 bases. CDR3 coding DNA: TGTGCCAGTAGTATTAAGGGGCCACAAGGCAATCAGCCCCAGCATTTT. This gives the protein CASSIKGPQGNQPQHF.

The table lists this clonotype with a few counts. A much larger clone differs from this one at a single base, so this may be a read error. The V and J genes are TRBV6-4 and TRBJ2-5; D may correspond to TRBD1 or TRBD2 (5 bases each). CDR1 and CDR2 from the germline V gene are MRHNA and SNTAGT. The CDR3 extends over 13 amino acids. Trimming removed 6 bases from V and 1 base from J, with 9 bases in between. DNA for the CDR3: TGTGCCAGCAGCCCGGGACCCCAAGAGACCCAGTACTTC. Its protein product is CASSPGPQETQYF.

The sample holds many counts of this clonotype. The chain employs TRBV3-1 and TRBJ2-1; D is unclear. Between the trimmed V and J ends, which lost 5 bases and 10 bases, there was a span of 12 bases. The CDR3 is 12 amino acids. Germline CDR1 LGHDT, CDR2 YNNKEL (reference sequence). The CDR3 sequence is CASSTRPGEQFF. CDR3 in DNA: TGTGCCAGCAGCACCCGGCCGGGCGAGCAGTTCTTC.

The chain links TRBV12-3 or TRBV12-4 to TRBJ2-1; no clear D gene. The V and J ends lost 7 bases and 4 bases respectively, with 8 bases between them. This CDR3 is 12 amino acids long. The CDR3 nucleotides read TGTGCCAGCAATATTGATTACAATGAGCAGTTCTTC. This encodes CASNIDYNEQFF.

This clonotype was observed at least ten times. In nucleotides, the CDR3 is TGTGCCAGCAGCTTAGGCCCCCCACCTAGCGGGAGATCAAGCACAGATACGCAGTATTTT. This codes for CASSLGPPPSGRSSTDTQYF. The chain couples TRBV7-2 to TRBJ2-3; 10 nucleotides align to TRBD2. Germline trimming cut 1 base from V and 0 bases from J; bases unmatched to any gene: 13. Per germline, CDR1 SGHTA and CDR2 FQGNSA. The CDR3 consists of 20 residues.

This clonotype was observed many times. This chain joins TRBV7-9 and TRBJ2-5, with 12 bases that match TRBD2. V lost 4 bases and J lost 5; bases outside the gene matches: 5. This CDR3 spans 15 amino acids. CDR1 is SEHNR, CDR2 FQNEAQ, per germline (reference sequence). The CDR3 sequence: CASSSLAGGPETQYF. The CDR3 nucleotides are TGTGCCAGCAGCTCACTAGCGGGGGGACCGGAGACCCAGTACTTC.

As regards this clonotype: A read error may be the cause here, since a much bigger clone is one base away. The gene calls are TRBV3-1 and TRBJ2-5, with 8 bases aligning to TRBD2. Germline V gene lookup returns CDR1 LGHDT and CDR2 YNNKEL (reference sequence). The CDR3 is made up of 11 amino acids. The CDR3 here is CDSGGAETQYF. CDR3 DNA sequence: TGTGACAGCGGGGGCGCGGAGACCCAGTACTTC.

This chain uses TRBV28 with TRBJ2-1; 8 bases line up with TRBD1. V shed 6 bases, J shed 9 bases, and the junction held 4 bases outside the gene matches. This CDR3 is built from 12 residues. CDR1 is MDHEN and CDR2 is SYDVKM in the germline V gene. Here the CDR3 DNA reads TGTGCCAGCAGCTCAGGGGGCATTGAGCAGTTCTTC. It is translated as CASSSGGIEQFF.

This clonotype was recorded many times. This chain joins TRBV28 and TRBJ2-2, with 7 bases that match TRBD1. Germline CDR1 reads MDHEN; CDR2 reads SYDVKM. The V gene end was trimmed by 3 bases and the J gene end by 0 bases; junction bases not matched to a gene: 4. This CDR3 contains 16 residues. The CDR3 loop is CASSLTGYPNTGELFF. Here the CDR3 DNA reads TGTGCCAGCAGTTTGACAGGGTATCCGAACACCGGGGAGCTGTTTTTT.

V gene TRBV2 combines with J gene TRBJ1-2; no clear D. The CDR3 runs 16 residues. The ends were cut back, 0 bases at V and 0 bases at J, with 11 bases in the middle. The germline V gene has CDR1 SNHLY and CDR2 FYNNEI. In DNA form, the CDR3 reads TGTGCCAGCAGTGAAGCCTGGGGTTTGGCTAACTATGGCTACACCTTC. Protein sequence: CASSEAWGLANYGYTF.

This clonotype was seen a few times. V usage is TRBV3-1 and J usage is TRBJ2-5; 10 nucleotides line up with TRBD2. V was pared by 0 bases and J by 3 bases, with 4 bases of the junction left unmatched. Germline V gives CDR1 LGHDT, CDR2 YNNKEL (reference sequence). This CDR3 contains 16 residues. The CDR3 region is CASSQDTTSGKETQYF. The CDR3 DNA is TGTGCCAGCAGCCAAGATACAACTAGCGGGAAAGAGACCCAGTACTTC.